This T cell receptor beta chain is from a study of blood T cell repertoires in COVID-19. The overall study: Donors in the United States, Italy and Spain gave samples during acute or convalescent COVID-19. T cells, B-cell-depleted T cells, or PBMCs provided the cDNA or gDNA that served as material.

V shed 2 bases and J 4 bases; nucleotides not matched to a gene: 5. CDR3 length: 14 residues. Germline V gives CDR1 SGHKS, CDR2 YYEKEE (reference sequence). Per the authors' pipeline: By means of reference gene primer amplification, nucleated cell counts were estimated. Produced via immunoSEQ multiplex PCR; TCRdb's table is partial and in-frame only. V, J and clone size are those of that table, while D and trimming were read from the DNA. The sample lists more than 95,000 clones, around 83% seen once, with 5.9% in the top ten. Sequenced: peripheral blood. The sequence derives from a man older than 75 with active or convalescent COVID-19. This chain links TRBV5-5 with TRBJ1-1, with 7 bases lining up with TRBD1. This chain's CDR3 is CASSLQGSGTEAFF. The CDR3 DNA is TGTGCCAGCAGCTTACAGGGGAGCGGCACTGAAGCTTTCTTT.